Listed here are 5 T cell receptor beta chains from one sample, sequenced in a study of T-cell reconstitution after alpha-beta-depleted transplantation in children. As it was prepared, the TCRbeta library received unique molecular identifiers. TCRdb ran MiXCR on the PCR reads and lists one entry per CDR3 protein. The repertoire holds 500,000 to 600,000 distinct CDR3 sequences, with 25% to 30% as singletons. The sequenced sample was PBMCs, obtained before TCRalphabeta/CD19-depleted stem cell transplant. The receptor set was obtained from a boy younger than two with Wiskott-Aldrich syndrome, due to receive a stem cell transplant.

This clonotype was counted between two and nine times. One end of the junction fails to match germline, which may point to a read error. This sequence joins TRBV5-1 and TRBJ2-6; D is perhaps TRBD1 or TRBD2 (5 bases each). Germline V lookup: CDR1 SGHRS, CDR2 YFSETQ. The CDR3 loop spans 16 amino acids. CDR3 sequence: CASSPGTSSGANVLTF. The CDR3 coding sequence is TGCGCCAGCAGCCCAGGGACGAGCTCTGGTGCCAACGTCCTGACTTTC.

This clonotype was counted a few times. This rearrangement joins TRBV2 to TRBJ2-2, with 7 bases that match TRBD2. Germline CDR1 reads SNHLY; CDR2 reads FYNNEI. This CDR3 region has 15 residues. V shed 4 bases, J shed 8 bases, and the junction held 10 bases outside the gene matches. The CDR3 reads CASSGGLGGTGELFF. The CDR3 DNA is TGTGCCAGCAGTGGTGGACTAGGCGGGACGGGGGAGCTGTTTTTT.

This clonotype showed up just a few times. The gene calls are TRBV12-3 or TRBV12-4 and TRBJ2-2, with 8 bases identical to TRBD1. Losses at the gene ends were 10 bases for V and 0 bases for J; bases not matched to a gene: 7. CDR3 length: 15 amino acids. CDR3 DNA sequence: TGTGCCAACTTTCTACAGGGGGCGAACACCGGGGAGCTGTTTTTT. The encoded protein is CANFLQGANTGELFF.

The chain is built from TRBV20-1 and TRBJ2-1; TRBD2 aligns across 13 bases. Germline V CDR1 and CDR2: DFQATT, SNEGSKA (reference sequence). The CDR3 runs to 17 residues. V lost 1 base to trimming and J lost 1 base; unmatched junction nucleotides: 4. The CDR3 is CSARGTSGSGSYNEQFF. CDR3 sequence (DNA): TGCAGTGCTAGAGGGACTAGCGGGAGTGGGTCCTACAATGAGCAGTTCTTC.

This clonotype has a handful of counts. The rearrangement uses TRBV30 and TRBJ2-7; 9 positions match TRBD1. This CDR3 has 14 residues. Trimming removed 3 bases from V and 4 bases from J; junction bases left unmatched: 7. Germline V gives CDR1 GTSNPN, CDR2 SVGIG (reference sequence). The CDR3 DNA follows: TGTGCCTGGAGGGGACAGGGAGGGGAATACGAGCAGTACTTC. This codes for CAWRGQGGEYEQYF.